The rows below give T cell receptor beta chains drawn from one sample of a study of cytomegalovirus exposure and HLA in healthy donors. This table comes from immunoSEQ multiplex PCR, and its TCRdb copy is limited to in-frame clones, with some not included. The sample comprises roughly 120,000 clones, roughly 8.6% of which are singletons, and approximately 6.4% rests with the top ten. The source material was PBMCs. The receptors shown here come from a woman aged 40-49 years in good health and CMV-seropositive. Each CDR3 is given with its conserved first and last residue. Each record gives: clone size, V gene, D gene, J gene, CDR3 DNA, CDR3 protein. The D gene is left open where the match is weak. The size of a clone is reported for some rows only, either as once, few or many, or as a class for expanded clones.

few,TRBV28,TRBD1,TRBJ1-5,TGTGCCAGCAGTTTGGGACAGGGGACTCAGCCCCAGCATTTT,CASSLGQGTQPQHF
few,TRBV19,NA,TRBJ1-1,TGTGCCAGTAGTATCAGGGGGAACACTGAAGCTTTCTTT,CASSIRGNTEAFF
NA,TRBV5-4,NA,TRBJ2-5,TGTGCCAGCAGCTTGGAGCTAGTTCAAGAGACCCAGTACTTC,CASSLELVQETQYF
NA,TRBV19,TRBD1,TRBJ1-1,TGTGCCAGTAGCCGGGACAGGACGAACACTGAAGCTTTCTTT,CASSRDRTNTEAFF
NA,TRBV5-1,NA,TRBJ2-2,TGCGCCAGCAGCCTACAGGGGGGGGACACCGGGGAGCTGTTTTTT,CASSLQGGDTGELFF
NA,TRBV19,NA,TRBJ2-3,TGTGCTGTCGGGGGTCGCACAGATACGCAGTATTTT,CAVGGRTDTQYF
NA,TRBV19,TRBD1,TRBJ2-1,TGTGCCAGTAGTACGGGACAGACCTACAATGAGCAGTTCTTC,CASSTGQTYNEQFF
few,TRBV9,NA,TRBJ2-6,TGTGCCAGCAGCGTGGCGGGACCGATCTCTGGGGCCAACGTCCTGACTTTC,CASSVAGPISGANVLTF
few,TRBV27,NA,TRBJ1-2,TGTGCCAGCCGGGGGAGGGGGTACCCCTATGGCTACACCTTC,CASRGRGYPYGYTF
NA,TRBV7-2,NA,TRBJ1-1,TGTGCCAGCAGCTCCCAGGACAGCCTAAAAGCTTTCTTT,CASSSQDSLKAFF
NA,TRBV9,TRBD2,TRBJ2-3,TGTGCCAGCAGCGTAACGTTTACTAGCGGGGGAACCACAGATACGCAGTATTTT,CASSVTFTSGGTTDTQYF
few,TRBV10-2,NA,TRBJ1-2,TGCGCCAGCAGTGAACCCGGGACTGGCTATGGCTACACCTTC,CASSEPGTGYGYTF
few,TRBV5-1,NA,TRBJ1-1,TGCGCCAGCAGCTCCGGAGGGGCCATGAACACTGAAGCTTTCTTT,CASSSGGAMNTEAFF